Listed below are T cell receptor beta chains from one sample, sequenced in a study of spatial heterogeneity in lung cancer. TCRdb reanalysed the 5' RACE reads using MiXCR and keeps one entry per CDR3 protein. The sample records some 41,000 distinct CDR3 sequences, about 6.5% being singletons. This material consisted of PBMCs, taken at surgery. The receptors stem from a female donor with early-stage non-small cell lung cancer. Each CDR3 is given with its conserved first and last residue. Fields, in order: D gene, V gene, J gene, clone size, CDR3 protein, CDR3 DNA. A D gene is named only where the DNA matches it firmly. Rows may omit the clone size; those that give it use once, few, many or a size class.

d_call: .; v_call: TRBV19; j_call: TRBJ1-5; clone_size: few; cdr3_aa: CASSPLPGTQGLQPQHF; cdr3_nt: TGTGCCAGTAGCCCATTACCCGGGACCCAGGGATTACAGCCCCAGCATTTT
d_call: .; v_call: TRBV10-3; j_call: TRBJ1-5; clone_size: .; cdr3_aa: CAISEADSQPQHF; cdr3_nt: TGTGCCATCAGTGAAGCGGACAGTCAGCCCCAGCATTTT
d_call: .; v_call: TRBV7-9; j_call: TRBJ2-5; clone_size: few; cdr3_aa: CASSLNSQETQYF; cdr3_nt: TGTGCCAGCAGCTTAAATTCCCAAGAGACCCAGTACTTC
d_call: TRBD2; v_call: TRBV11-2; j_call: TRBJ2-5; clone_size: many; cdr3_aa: CASSLVSGGPQTQYF; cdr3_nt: TGTGCCAGCAGCTTAGTTTCGGGGGGGCCTCAGACCCAGTACTTC
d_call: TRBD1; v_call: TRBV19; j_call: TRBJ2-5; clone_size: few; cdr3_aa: CASSITGDDETQYF; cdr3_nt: TGTGCCAGTAGTATAACAGGGGACGACGAGACCCAGTACTTC
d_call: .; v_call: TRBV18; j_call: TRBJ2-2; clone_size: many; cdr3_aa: CASSGTINTGELFF; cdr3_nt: TGTGCCAGCTCTGGAACAATAAACACCGGGGAGCTGTTTTTT
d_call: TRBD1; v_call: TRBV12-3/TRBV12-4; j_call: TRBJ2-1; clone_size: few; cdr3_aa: CASSLTGRGEQFF; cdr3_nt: TGTGCCAGCAGCTTGACAGGGCGTGGGGAGCAGTTCTTC
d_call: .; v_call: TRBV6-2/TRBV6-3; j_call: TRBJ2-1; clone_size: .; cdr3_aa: CASSTPHKYNEQFF; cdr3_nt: TGTGCCAGCAGTACTCCCCACAAGTACAATGAGCAGTTCTTC
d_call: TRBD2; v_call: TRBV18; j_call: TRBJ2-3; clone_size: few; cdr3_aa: CASSTASGGADTQYF; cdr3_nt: TGTGCCAGCTCAACTGCTAGCGGGGGGGCAGATACGCAGTATTTT
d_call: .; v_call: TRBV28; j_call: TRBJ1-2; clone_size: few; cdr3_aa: CASSTARDPKLF; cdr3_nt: TGTGCCAGCAGTACGGCCCGAGACCCAAAACTATTC
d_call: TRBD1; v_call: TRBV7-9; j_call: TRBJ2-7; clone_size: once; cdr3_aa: CASSLAPRQGFGEQYF; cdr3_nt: TGTGCCAGCAGCTTAGCGCCCCGACAGGGGTTCGGCGAGCAGTACTTC
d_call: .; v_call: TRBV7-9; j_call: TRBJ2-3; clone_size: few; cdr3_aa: CASSLVGSKDTQYF; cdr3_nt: TGTGCCAGCAGCTTAGTGGGTAGCAAAGATACGCAGTATTTT
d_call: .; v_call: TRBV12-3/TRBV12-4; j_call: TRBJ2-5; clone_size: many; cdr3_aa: CASSLTAGAQETQYF; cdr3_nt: TGTGCCAGCAGTTTAACGGCAGGGGCGCAAGAGACCCAGTACTTC
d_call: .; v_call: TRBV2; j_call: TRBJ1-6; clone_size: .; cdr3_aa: CASSINQGPNSPLHF; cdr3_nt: TGTGCCAGCAGTATAAATCAGGGGCCTAATTCACCCCTCCACTTT
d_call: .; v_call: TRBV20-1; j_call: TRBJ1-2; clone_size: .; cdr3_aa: CSATPPGWGSVTGGYTF; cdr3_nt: TGCAGTGCTACTCCACCCGGATGGGGAAGCGTAACAGGGGGCTACACCTTC
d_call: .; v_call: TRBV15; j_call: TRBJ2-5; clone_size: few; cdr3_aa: CATSRDQTETQYF; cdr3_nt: TGTGCCACCAGCAGAGATCAGACCGAGACCCAGTACTTC
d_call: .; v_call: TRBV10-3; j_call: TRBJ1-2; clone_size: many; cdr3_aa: CAISDKVPLYGYTF; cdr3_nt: TGTGCCATCAGTGATAAGGTACCCCTCTATGGCTACACCTTC
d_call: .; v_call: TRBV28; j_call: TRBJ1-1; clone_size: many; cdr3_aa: CASSLLGTEAFF; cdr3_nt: TGTGCCAGCAGTTTACTCGGGACAGAAGCTTTCTTT
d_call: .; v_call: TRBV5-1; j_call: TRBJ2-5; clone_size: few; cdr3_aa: CASSLYQETQYF; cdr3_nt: TGCGCCAGCAGCTTGTACCAAGAGACCCAGTACTTC
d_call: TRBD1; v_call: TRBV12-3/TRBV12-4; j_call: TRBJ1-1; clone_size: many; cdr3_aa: CASSDRAEAFF; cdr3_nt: TGTGCCAGCAGTGACAGGGCTGAAGCTTTCTTT
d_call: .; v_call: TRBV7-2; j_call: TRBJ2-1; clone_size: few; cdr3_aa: CASSLVGTGRSGEQFF; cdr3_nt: TGTGCCAGCAGCTTAGTCGGGACGGGACGTAGTGGGGAGCAGTTCTTC
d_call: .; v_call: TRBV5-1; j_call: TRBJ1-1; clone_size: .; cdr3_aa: CASRARGTDFMNTEAFF; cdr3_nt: TGCGCCAGCAGGGCTAGGGGGACGGACTTTATGAACACTGAAGCTTTCTTT
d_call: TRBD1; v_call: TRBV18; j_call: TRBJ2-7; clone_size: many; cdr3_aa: CASSTGGTLAYEQYF; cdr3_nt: TGTGCCAGCTCAACAGGGGGGACCCTAGCCTACGAGCAGTACTTC
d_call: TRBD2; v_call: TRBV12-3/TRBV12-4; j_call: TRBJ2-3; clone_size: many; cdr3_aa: CASSLAASGGTNTQYF; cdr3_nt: TGTGCCAGCAGTTTAGCGGCTAGCGGGGGCACAAATACGCAGTATTTT
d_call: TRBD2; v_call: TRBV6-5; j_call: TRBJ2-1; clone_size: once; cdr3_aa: CASRPTLRGDNEQFF; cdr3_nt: TGTGCCAGCAGACCTACTCTCCGGGGGGACAATGAGCAGTTCTTC
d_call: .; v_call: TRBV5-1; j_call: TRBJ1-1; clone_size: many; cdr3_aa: CASSIQRLTEAFF; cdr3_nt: TGCGCCAGCAGCATCCAAAGGTTAACTGAAGCTTTCTTT
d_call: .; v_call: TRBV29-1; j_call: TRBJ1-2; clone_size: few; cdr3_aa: CSVVWEYGYTF; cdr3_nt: TGCAGCGTTGTCTGGGAATACGGCTACACCTTC
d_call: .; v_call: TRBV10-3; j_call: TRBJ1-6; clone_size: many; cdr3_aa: CASQRGLNSPLHF; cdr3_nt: TGTGCCTCCCAGAGAGGACTTAATTCACCCCTCCACTTT
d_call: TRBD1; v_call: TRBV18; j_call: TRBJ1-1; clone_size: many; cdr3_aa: CASSPIGTIPGQSLDSTEAFF; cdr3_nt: TGTGCCAGCTCACCAATAGGCACCATCCCGGGACAGAGTCTAGATAGCACTGAAGCTTTCTTT
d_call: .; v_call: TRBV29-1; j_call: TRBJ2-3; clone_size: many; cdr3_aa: CSVLGPPSKDTQYF; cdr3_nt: TGCAGCGTCCTAGGACCGCCCAGCAAGGATACGCAGTATTTT
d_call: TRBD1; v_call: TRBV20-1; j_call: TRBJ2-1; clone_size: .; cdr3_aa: CSARVNDRASYNEQFF; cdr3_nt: TGCAGTGCTAGAGTTAACGACAGGGCCTCCTACAATGAGCAGTTCTTC
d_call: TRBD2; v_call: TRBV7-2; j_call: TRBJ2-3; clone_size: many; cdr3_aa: CASSLGAGTSGGGTQYF; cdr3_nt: TGTGCCAGCAGCTTAGGAGCAGGGACTAGCGGGGGAGGTACGCAGTATTTT
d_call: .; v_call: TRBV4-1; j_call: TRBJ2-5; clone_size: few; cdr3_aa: CASSQALTETQYF; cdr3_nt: TGCGCCAGCAGCCAAGCTCTCACAGAGACCCAGTACTTC
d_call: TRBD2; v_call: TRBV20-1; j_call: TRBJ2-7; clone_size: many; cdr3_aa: CSAESGTTSYEQYF; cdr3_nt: TGCAGTGCTGAATCCGGGACTACCTCCTACGAGCAGTACTTC
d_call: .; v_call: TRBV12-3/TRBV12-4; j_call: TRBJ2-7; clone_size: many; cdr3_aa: CASSLAGFHEQYF; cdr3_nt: TGTGCCAGCAGTTTAGCGGGGTTCCACGAGCAGTACTTC
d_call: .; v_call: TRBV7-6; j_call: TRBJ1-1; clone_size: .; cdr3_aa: CASSLAVGAQAEAFF; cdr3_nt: TGTGCCAGCAGCTTGGCGGTGGGGGCGCAGGCTGAAGCTTTCTTT
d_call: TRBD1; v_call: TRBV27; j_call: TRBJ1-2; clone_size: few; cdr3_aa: CASSRQGTYGYTF; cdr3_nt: TGTGCCAGCAGTAGACAGGGAACCTATGGCTACACCTTC
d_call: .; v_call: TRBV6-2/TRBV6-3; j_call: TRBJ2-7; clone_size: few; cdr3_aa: CASSYSITGSEQYF; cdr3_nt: TGTGCCAGCAGTTACTCGATTACAGGGAGCGAGCAGTACTTC
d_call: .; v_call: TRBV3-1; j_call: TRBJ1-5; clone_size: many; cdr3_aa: CASSQDEGGEPQHF; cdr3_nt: TGTGCCAGCAGCCAAGATGAGGGGGGCGAGCCCCAGCATTTT
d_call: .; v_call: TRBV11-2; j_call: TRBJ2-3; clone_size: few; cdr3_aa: CAVGGRFTSTDTQYF; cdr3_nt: TGTGCCGTGGGGGGGCGGTTTACTAGCACAGATACGCAGTATTTT
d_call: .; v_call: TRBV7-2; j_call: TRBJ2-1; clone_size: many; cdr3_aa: CASSLGTVNEQFF; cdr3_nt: TGTGCCAGCAGCTTAGGGACTGTCAATGAGCAGTTCTTC
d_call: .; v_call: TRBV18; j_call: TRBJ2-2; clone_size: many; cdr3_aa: CASSPGPTGELFF; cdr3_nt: TGTGCCAGCTCACCAGGTCCGACCGGGGAGCTGTTTTTT
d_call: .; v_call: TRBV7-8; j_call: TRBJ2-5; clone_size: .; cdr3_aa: CASSTRDGRRETQYF; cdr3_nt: TGTGCCAGCAGCACTCGGGACGGGCGCCGGGAGACCCAGTACTTC
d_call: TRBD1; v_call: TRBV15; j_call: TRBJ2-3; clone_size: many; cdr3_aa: CATSRPGQGPSTDTQYF; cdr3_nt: TGTGCCACCAGCAGACCCGGACAGGGGCCTAGCACAGATACGCAGTATTTT
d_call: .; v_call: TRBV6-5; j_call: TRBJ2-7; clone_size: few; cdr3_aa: CASSCVAGSYEQYF; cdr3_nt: TGTGCCAGCAGTTGCGTGGCCGGTTCCTACGAGCAGTACTTC
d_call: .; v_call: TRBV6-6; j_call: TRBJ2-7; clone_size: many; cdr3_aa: CASSYATEMGEQYF; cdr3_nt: TGTGCCAGCAGTTACGCCACAGAGATGGGCGAGCAGTACTTC
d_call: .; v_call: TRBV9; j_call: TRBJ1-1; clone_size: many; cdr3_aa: CASSVGGTEAFF; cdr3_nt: TGTGCCAGCAGCGTAGGGGGCACTGAAGCTTTCTTT
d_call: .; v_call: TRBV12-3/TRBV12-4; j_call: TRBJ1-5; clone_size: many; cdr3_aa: CASTIRGGSNQPQHF; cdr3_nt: TGTGCCAGCACAATAAGGGGTGGGAGCAATCAGCCCCAGCATTTT
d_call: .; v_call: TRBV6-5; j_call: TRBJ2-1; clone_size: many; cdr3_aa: CASSYSTVEQFF; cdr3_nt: TGTGCCAGCAGTTACTCGACGGTTGAGCAGTTCTTC
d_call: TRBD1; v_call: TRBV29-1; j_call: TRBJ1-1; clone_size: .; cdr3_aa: CSVATGRDTEAFF; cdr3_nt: TGCAGCGTCGCGACAGGGAGGGATACTGAAGCTTTCTTT
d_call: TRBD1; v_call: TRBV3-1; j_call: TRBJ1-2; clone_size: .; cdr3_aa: CASSQDPGTDYGYTF; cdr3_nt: TGTGCCAGCAGCCAAGATCCCGGGACAGATTATGGCTACACCTTC
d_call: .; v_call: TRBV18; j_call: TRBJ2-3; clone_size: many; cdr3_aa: CASSPGGGAYTDTQYF; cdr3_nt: TGTGCCAGCTCACCGGGAGGGGGGGCCTACACAGATACGCAGTATTTT
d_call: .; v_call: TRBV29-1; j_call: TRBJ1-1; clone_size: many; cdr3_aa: CSVGQTPNTEAFF; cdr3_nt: TGCAGCGTCGGACAGACACCGAACACTGAAGCTTTCTTT
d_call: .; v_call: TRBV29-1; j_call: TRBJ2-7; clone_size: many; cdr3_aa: CSVGGDEQYF; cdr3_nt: TGCAGCGTTGGGGGGGACGAGCAGTACTTC